This TCR beta chain was identified in a study of blood T cells in healthy people across ages. Then a second PCR, running about 6 to 11 cycles, was carried out with a sample-barcoded 5' primer and a J-beta primer mix. TCRdb called the 5' RACE reads again in MiXCR, with one record for every CDR3 protein. The sample lists more than 500,000 distinct CDR3 sequences, 25% to 30% occurring once. The CDR3 is 16 residues long. Looked up from germline, CDR1 is SEHNR and CDR2 is FQNEAQ (reference sequence). The sequence was collected from a woman aged 70 to 79 in good health. The J gene is TRBJ2-5, the V gene TRBV7-9, with 9 bases matching TRBD1. The assigned J gene may be wrong: the sequence end matches TRBJ2-7 better. The sequenced material came from blood. CDR3 region: CASSLGAGQGNREQYF. In DNA, the CDR3 is TGTGCCAGCAGCTTGGGGGCGGGACAGGGTAATCGCGAGCAGTACTTC.